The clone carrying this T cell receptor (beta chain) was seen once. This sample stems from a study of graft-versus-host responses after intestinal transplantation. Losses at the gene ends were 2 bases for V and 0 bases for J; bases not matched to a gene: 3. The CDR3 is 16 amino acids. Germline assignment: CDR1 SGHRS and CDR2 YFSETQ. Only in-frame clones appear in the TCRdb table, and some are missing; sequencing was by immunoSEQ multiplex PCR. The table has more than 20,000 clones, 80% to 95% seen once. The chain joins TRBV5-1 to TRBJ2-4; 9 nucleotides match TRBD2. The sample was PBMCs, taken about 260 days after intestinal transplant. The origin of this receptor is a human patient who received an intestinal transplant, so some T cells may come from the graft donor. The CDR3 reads CASSFTSGRAKNIQYF. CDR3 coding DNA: TGCGCCAGCAGCTTTACTAGCGGGCGAGCCAAAAACATTCAGTACTTC. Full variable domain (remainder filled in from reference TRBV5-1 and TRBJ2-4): KAGVTQTPRYLIKTRGQQVTLSCSPISGHRSVSWYQQTPGQGLQFLFEYFSETQRNKGNFPGRFSGRQFSNSRSEMNVSTLELGDSALYLCASSFTSGRAKNIQYFGAGTRLSVL.